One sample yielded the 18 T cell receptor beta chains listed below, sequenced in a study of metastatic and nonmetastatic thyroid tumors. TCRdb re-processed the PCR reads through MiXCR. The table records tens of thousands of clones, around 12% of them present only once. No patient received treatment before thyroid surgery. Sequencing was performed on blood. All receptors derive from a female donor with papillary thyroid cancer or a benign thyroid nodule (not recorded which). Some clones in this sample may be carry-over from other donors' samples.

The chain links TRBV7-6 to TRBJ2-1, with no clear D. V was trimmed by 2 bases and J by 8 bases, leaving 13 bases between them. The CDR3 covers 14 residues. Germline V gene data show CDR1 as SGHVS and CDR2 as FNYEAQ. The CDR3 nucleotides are TGTGCCAGCAGCTTAACGAGTGGGTGGTATGAGCAGTTCTTC. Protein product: CASSLTSGWYEQFF. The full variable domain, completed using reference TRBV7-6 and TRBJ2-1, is GAGVSQSPRYKVTKRGQDVALRCDPISGHVSLYWYRQALGQGPEFLTYFNYEAQQDKSGLPNDRFSAERPEGSISTLTIQRTEQRDSAMYRCASSLTSGWYEQFFGPGTRLTVL.

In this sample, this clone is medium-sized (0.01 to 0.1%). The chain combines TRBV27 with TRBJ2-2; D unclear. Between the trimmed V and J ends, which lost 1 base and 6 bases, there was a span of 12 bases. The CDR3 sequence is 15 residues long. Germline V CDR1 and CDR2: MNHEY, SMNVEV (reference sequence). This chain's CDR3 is CASSLFDTAAGELFF. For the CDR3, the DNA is TGTGCCAGCAGTTTATTTGATACGGCAGCCGGGGAGCTGTTTTTT.

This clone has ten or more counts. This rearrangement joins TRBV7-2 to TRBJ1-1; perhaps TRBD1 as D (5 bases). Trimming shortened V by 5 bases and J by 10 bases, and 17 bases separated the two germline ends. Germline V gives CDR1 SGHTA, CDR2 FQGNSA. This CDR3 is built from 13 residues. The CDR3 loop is CASSLLSGRGAFF. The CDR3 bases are TGTGCCAGCAGCCTCCTCTCAGGGAGGGGAGCTTTCTTT.

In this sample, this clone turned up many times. Written as DNA, the CDR3 is TGCAGCGTAGGTCCGGGGGATAACTATGGCTACACCTTC. This sequence encodes CSVGPGDNYGYTF. V is TRBV29-1 and J is TRBJ1-2, with a tentative D call TRBD1 (5 bases). In germline, CDR1 is SQVTM, CDR2 ANQGSEA. CDR3 length: 13 residues. V was pared by 6 bases and J by 1 base, with 12 bases between.

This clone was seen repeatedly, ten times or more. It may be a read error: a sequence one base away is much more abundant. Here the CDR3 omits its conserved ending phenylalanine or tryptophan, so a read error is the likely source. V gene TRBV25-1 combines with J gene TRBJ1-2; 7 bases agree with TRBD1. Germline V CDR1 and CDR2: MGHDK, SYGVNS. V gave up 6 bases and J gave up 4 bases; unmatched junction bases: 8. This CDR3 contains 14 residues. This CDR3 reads CASRTPGQPYGYTS. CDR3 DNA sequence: TGTGCCAGCAGGACACCGGGACAGCCCTATGGCTACACCTCC.

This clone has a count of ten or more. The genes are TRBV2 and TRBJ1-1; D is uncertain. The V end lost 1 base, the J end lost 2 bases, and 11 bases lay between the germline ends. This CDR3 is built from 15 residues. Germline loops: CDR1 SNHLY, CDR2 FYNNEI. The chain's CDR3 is CASSEGRVPNTEAFF. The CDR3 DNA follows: TGTGCCAGCAGTGAAGGTAGGGTCCCTAACACTGAAGCTTTCTTT.

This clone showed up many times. CDR3 region: CASSAGQGASEAFF. The CDR3 bases are TGCGCCAGCAGCGCGGGACAGGGGGCCTCTGAAGCTTTCTTT. The chain uses TRBV5-1 and TRBJ1-1; 12 nucleotides line up with TRBD1. Germline CDR1 SGHRS, CDR2 YFSETQ. The CDR3 covers 14 residues. V lost 4 bases to trimming and J lost 6 bases; unmatched junction nucleotides: 4.

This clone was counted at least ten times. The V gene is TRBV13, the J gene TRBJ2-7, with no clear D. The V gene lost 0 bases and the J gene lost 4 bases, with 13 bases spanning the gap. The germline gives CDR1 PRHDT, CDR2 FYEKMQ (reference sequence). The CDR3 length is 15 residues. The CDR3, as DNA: TGTGCCAGCAGCTTAGGGTTTGGCATTTCGTACGAGCAGTACTTC. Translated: CASSLGFGISYEQYF.

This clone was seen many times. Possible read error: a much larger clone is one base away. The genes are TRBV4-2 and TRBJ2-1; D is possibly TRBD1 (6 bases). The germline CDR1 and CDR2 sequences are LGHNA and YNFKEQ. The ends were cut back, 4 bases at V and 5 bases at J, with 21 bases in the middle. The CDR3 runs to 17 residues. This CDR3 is CASSLGIGAGANNEQFF. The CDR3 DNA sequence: TGTGCCAGCAGCCTAGGAATCGGGGCAGGGGCTAACAATGAGCAGTTCTTC.

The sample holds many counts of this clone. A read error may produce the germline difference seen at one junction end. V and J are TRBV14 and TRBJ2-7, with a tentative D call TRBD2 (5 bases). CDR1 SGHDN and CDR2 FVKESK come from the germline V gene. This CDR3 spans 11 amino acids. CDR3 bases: TGTGCCAGCAGCCAATACCGGGAACTAAGATTC. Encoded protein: CASSQYRELRF.

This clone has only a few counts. CDR3 bases: TGTGCCAGTAGTAACAGGGAGAGTCAGCCCCAGCATTTT. Encoded protein: CASSNRESQPQHF. J is TRBJ1-5 and V is TRBV19, with D maybe TRBD1 (6 bases). CDR3 length: 13 amino acids. With 4 bases removed from V and 6 bases from J, the gap between germline ends came to 10 bases. The germline CDR1 and CDR2 sequences are LNHDA and SQIVND (reference sequence). The full variable domain, with the rest looked up from reference TRBV19 and TRBJ1-5, is DGGITQSPKYLFRKEGQNVTLSCEQNLNHDAMYWYRQDPGQGLRLIYYSQIVNDFQKGDIAEGYSVSREKKESFPLTVTSAQKNPTAFYLCASSNRESQPQHFGDGTRLSIL.

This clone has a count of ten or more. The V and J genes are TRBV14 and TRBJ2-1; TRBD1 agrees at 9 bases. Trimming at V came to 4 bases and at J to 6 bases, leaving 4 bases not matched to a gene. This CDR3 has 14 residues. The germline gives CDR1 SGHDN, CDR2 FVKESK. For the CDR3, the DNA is TGTGCCAGCAGCCCTTTACAGGGGGCCAATGAGCAGTTCTTC. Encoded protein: CASSPLQGANEQFF. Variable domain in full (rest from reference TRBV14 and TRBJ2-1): EAGVTQFPSHSVIEKGQTVTLRCDPISGHDNLYWYRRVMGKEIKFLLHFVKESKQDESGMPNNRFLAERTGGTYSTLKVQPAELEDSGVYFCASSPLQGANEQFFGPGTRLTVL.

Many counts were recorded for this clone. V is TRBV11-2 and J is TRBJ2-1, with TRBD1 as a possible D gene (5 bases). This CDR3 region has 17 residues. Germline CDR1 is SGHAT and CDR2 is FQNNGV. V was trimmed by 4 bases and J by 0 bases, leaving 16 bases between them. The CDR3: CASSSPWGGSSYNEQFF. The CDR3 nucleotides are TGTGCCAGCAGCTCGCCCTGGGGCGGCAGCTCCTACAATGAGCAGTTCTTC.

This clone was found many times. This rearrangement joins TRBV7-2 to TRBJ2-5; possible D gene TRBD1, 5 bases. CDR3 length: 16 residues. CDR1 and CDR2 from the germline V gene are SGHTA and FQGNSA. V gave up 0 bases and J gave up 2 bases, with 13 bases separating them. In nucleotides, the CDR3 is TGTGCCAGCAGCTTAGCGGGGCCAGGGAAGCAAGAGACCCAGTACTTC. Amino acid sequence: CASSLAGPGKQETQYF.

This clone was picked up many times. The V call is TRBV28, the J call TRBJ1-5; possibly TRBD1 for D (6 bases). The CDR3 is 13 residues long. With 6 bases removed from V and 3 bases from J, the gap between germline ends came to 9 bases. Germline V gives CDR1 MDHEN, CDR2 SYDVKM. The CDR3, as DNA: TGTGCCAGCAGACAGGGCAACAATCAGCCCCAGCATTTT. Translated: CASRQGNNQPQHF.

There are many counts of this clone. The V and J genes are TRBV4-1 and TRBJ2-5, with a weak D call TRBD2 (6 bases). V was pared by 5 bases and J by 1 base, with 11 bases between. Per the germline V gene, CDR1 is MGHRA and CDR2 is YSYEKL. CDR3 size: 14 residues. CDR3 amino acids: CASSKGGTQETQYF. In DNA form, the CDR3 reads TGCGCCAGCAGCAAAGGAGGGACCCAAGAGACCCAGTACTTC.

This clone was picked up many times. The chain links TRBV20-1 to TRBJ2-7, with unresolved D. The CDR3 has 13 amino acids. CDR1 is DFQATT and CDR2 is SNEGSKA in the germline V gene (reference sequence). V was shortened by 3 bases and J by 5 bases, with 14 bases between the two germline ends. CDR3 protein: CSARGSHEHEQYF. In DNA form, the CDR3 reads TGCAGTGCTAGGGGCTCTCACGAACACGAGCAGTACTTC.

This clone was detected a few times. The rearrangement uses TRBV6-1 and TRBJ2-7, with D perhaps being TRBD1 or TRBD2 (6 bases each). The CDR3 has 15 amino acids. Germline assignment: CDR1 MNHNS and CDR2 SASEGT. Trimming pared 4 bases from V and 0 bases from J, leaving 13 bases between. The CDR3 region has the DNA TGTGCCAGCAGTGGCGAAGGGGGGCTCTCCTACGAGCAGTACTTC. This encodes CASSGEGGLSYEQYF.